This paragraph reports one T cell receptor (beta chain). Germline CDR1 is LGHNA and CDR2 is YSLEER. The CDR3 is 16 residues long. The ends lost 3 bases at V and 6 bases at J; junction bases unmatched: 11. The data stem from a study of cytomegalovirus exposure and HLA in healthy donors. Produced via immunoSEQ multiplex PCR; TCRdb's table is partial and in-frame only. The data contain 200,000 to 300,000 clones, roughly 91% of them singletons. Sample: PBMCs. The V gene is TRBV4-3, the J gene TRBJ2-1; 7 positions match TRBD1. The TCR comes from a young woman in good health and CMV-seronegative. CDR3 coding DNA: TGCGCCAGCAGCCAGGAAACAGGGGCTTCGGGCAATGAGCAGTTCTTC. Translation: CASSQETGASGNEQFF.